This T cell receptor (beta chain) was found in a study of metastatic and nonmetastatic thyroid tumors. Overall study context: Comparison of repertoires was carried out across blood and tumor or nodule tissue from malignant and benign thyroid patients. The study's findings and limits: According to reports, the diversity of TCR beta was significantly higher in malignant thyroid tumors than in benign nodules, and this held in both blood and tumor samples.

Germline CDR1 reads SGHVS; CDR2 reads FQNEAQ. V shed 1 base, J shed 1 base, and the junction held 4 bases outside the gene matches. The CDR3 consists of 15 residues. With MiXCR, TCRdb called clones anew from the PCR reads. The table shows 5,000 to 7,000 clones, with about 31% occurring only once. Treatment of any kind had been given to no patient before thyroid surgery. On this clone: Antigen specificity is unknown.

The sequenced material came from adjacent normal tissue. The sequence came from a female donor with papillary thyroid cancer or a benign thyroid nodule (not recorded which). Some clones in this sample may be carry-over from other donors' samples. V usage is TRBV7-8 and J usage is TRBJ2-7; TRBD1 matches 7 bases. CDR3 in amino acids: CASSLGGQESYEQYF. For the CDR3, the DNA is TGTGCCAGCAGCTTAGGAGGACAGGAATCCTACGAGCAGTACTTC.